The clone carrying this TCR beta chain qualifies as medium-sized (0.01 to 0.1%). Its antigen is as yet unknown. CDR3 length equals 12 residues. V was cut by 7 bases and J by 0 bases, with 6 bases left in between. In germline, CDR1 is MNHNS, CDR2 SASEGT. These data are taken from a study of metastatic and nonmetastatic thyroid tumors. Study-level background: Malignant thyroid and benign thyroid patients provided blood and tumor or nodule tissue whose repertoires were compared. Regarding the study as a whole: The study reportedly found significantly higher TCR beta diversity in malignant thyroid tumors than benign nodules, in blood and tumor.

TCRdb recomputed clones from the PCR reads via MiXCR. This table has tens of thousands of clones, less than 25% appearing once. Patients underwent thyroid surgery, and none had received any treatment before it. J is TRBJ1-1 and V is TRBV6-1; D unclear. The TCR sequence derives from a female donor with papillary thyroid cancer or a benign thyroid nodule (not recorded which). Some clones in this sample may be carry-over from other donors' samples. The material sequenced was blood. The CDR3 here is CASMGLNTEAFF. DNA for the CDR3: TGTGCCAGCATGGGATTGAACACTGAAGCTTTCTTT.